These 27 T cell receptor beta chains share one sample of origin, sequenced in a study of T-cell reconstitution after alpha-beta-depleted transplantation in children. It was with unique molecular identifiers that the TCRbeta library was prepared. TCRdb fed the PCR reads into MiXCR, producing one record per CDR3 protein. The sample shows fewer than 700,000 distinct CDR3 sequences, under 15% of them seen only once. Sequences were derived from PBMCs, mostly from graft donor cells, sampled 360 days after TCRalphabeta/CD19-depleted stem cell transplant. Source of these receptors: a male patient aged 5 to 17 who had a stem cell transplant for acute myeloid leukemia, so the T cells may come from the graft donor.

This clonotype was observed many times. The rearrangement links TRBV15 to TRBJ2-1; 13 bases agree with TRBD2. The CDR3 consists of 20 residues. Germline loops: CDR1 LNHNV, CDR2 YYDKDF (reference sequence). V was clipped by 2 bases and J by 4 bases; unmatched bases: 14. The CDR3 spells CATSRPKIPGTSGTYNEQFF. The CDR3 coding sequence is TGTGCCACCAGCAGACCGAAAATTCCCGGGACTAGCGGGACGTACAATGAGCAGTTCTTC.

The chain couples TRBV5-1 to TRBJ2-7; perhaps TRBD2 as D (6 bases). Germline lookup yields CDR1 SGHRS and CDR2 YFSETQ. There are 14 residues in the CDR3. Trimming removed 0 bases from V and 4 bases from J, with 11 bases in between. The CDR3 loop is CASSLVAGRYEQYF. CDR3 bases: TGCGCCAGCAGCTTGGTGGCGGGACGGTACGAGCAGTACTTC. Combining the CDR3 with reference TRBV5-1 and TRBJ2-7 gives the whole variable domain KAGVTQTPRYLIKTRGQQVTLSCSPISGHRSVSWYQQTPGQGLQFLFEYFSETQRNKGNFPGRFSGRQFSNSRSEMNVSTLELGDSALYLCASSLVAGRYEQYFGPGTRLTVT.

This clonotype came up a few times. The rearrangement uses TRBV14 and TRBJ2-7; 8 bases fit TRBD2. The CDR3 is 15 residues long. Germline V gives CDR1 SGHDN, CDR2 FVKESK. The ends lost 2 bases at V and 2 bases at J; junction bases unmatched: 5. Written as DNA, the CDR3 is TGTGCCAGCAGCCAATATACTAGCGGACCCTACGAGCAGTACTTC. It yields the protein CASSQYTSGPYEQYF.

This clonotype appeared a few times. The chain uses TRBV28 and TRBJ2-5; either TRBD1 or TRBD2 may supply D (7 bases each). Germline V gives CDR1 MDHEN, CDR2 SYDVKM. With 6 bases removed from V and 5 bases from J, the gap between germline ends came to 19 bases. This CDR3 has 15 residues. The CDR3 sequence is CASRRGLGGGETQYF. CDR3 bases: TGTGCCAGCAGGAGGGGGCTGGGCGGGGGTGAGACCCAGTACTTC.

This clonotype has more than one count but fewer than ten. The chain uses TRBV25-1 and TRBJ2-3; no clear D gene. Germline CDR1 MGHDK, CDR2 SYGVNS. The CDR3 runs 14 residues. The V end was cut by 1 base, the J end by 2 bases, with 7 bases between. CDR3 residues: CASSESHYTDTQYF. In DNA form, the CDR3 reads TGTGCCAGCAGTGAATCCCACTACACAGATACGCAGTATTTT.

V is TRBV4-3 and J is TRBJ2-7, with D hard to call. The germline V and J ends were trimmed by 4 bases and 3 bases, with 13 bases remaining between them. The CDR3 is 14 residues long. Germline CDR1 LGHNA, CDR2 YSLEER. CDR3 residues: CASSLRSSGYEQYF. The DNA of the CDR3 is TGCGCCAGCAGCCTCAGGAGCTCCGGCTACGAGCAGTACTTC.

There are a few counts of this clonotype. This chain links TRBV28 with TRBJ2-7; 15 bases are a match to TRBD2. J was trimmed by 10 bases and V by 6 bases; bases with no gene match: 10. The CDR3 spans 15 residues. Germline loops: CDR1 MDHEN, CDR2 SYDVKM. In DNA form, the CDR3 reads TGTGCCAGCAGACTGACCGGGACTAGCGGGAGGATTCAGTACTTC. It is translated as CASRLTGTSGRIQYF.

This clonotype was picked up a small number of times. The chain links TRBV28 to TRBJ2-1, with TRBD1 as a possible D gene (6 bases). Germline-derived CDR1 and CDR2 are MDHEN and SYDVKM. The CDR3 is made up of 16 amino acids. The V gene lost 2 bases and the J gene lost 5 bases, with 16 bases spanning the gap. The CDR3 loop is CASSLLQGVLDNEQFF. The CDR3 DNA reads TGTGCCAGCAGTTTACTACAGGGAGTCTTGGACAATGAGCAGTTCTTC. Supplemented by reference TRBV28 and TRBJ2-1, the full variable domain reads DVKVTQSSRYLVKRTGEKVFLECVQDMDHENMFWYRQDPGLGLRLIYFSYDVKMKEKGDIPEGYSVSREKKERFSLILESASTNQTSMYLCASSLLQGVLDNEQFFGPGTRLTVL.

This clonotype was seen more than once but under ten times. The V gene is TRBV5-1, the J gene TRBJ2-1; 11 bases are a match to TRBD2. Germline V lookup: CDR1 SGHRS, CDR2 YFSETQ. V gave up 0 bases and J gave up 1 base; unmatched junction bases: 9. The CDR3 consists of 19 residues. The CDR3 spells CASSLARLAGGWSYNEQFF. CDR3 DNA sequence: TGCGCCAGCAGCTTGGCCCGTCTAGCGGGAGGATGGTCCTACAATGAGCAGTTCTTC.

CDR3 DNA sequence: TGCGCCAGCAGCCTGACTGCTAGCGGAATTTCGCAAAACTTCAATGAGCAGTTCTTC. This encodes CASSLTASGISQNFNEQFF. The chain joins TRBV5-1 to TRBJ2-1; 7 bases map to TRBD2. The CDR3 loop spans 19 amino acids. The germline V gene encodes CDR1 SGHRS and CDR2 YFSETQ. The V gene end was trimmed by 4 bases and the J gene end by 6 bases; junction bases not matched to a gene: 22.

This chain uses TRBV30 with TRBJ2-1; unclear D gene. With 2 bases removed from V and 7 bases from J, the gap between germline ends came to 6 bases. Germline CDR1 and CDR2: GTSNPN and SVGIG (reference sequence). CDR3 length: 11 amino acids. As DNA, the CDR3 is TGTGCCTGGAGTCCCGCAAATGAGCAGTTCTTC. Residues: CAWSPANEQFF.

This clonotype occurred a few times. This chain links TRBV28 with TRBJ2-1; TRBD1 agrees at 10 bases. Looked up from germline, CDR1 is MDHEN and CDR2 is SYDVKM. The V gene end was trimmed by 6 bases and the J gene end by 5 bases; junction bases not matched to a gene: 16. The CDR3 has 18 residues. The DNA of the CDR3 is TGTGCCAGCAGCCCCCGGGACAGGGGACGCCCCTACAACAATGAGCAGTTCTTC. Translation gives CASSPRDRGRPYNNEQFF.

The sample holds a few counts of this clonotype. This rearrangement joins TRBV11-2 to TRBJ2-1; a weak D match, TRBD1 (6 bases). This CDR3 has 17 residues. The germline CDR1 and CDR2 sequences are SGHAT and FQNNGV. Trimming stripped 1 base from V and 0 bases from J, with 13 bases between. CDR3 nucleotide sequence: TGTGCCAGCAGCTTAGGGGCCGGGACACCCTCCTACAATGAGCAGTTCTTC. It codes for CASSLGAGTPSYNEQFF.

The chain has TRBV27 and TRBJ2-6; TRBD2 matches at 13 bases. The V and J ends lost 3 bases and 1 base, in that order; junction bases with no gene match: 15. Germline assignment: CDR1 MNHEY and CDR2 SMNVEV (reference sequence). The CDR3 is 22 residues long. The CDR3 spells CASSLARGGTSGKLSGANVLTF. The CDR3, as DNA: TGTGCCAGCAGTTTGGCCCGAGGGGGGACTAGCGGGAAACTTTCTGGGGCCAACGTCCTGACTTTC.

This rearrangement joins TRBV7-6 to TRBJ2-5; perhaps TRBD2 as D (5 bases). Germline-derived CDR1 and CDR2 are SGHVS and FNYEAQ. With 1 base removed from V and 5 bases from J, the gap between germline ends came to 11 bases. CDR3 length equals 14 residues. CDR3 nucleotide sequence: TGTGCCAGCAGCTTAGGAACTGAGGGTGAGACCCAGTACTTC. Its protein is CASSLGTEGETQYF.

This clonotype was counted only a few times. The chain employs TRBV14 and TRBJ2-7; 7 nucleotides agree with TRBD2. The CDR3 loop spans 17 amino acids. The V segment lost 0 bases and the J segment 0 bases; nucleotides outside the gene matches: 8. Germline lookup yields CDR1 SGHDN and CDR2 FVKESK. The CDR3 DNA sequence: TGTGCCAGCAGCCAAGAAATTGGGGGACTAAGCTCCTACGAGCAGTACTTC. Encoded protein: CASSQEIGGLSSYEQYF. The entire variable domain, with the rest obtained from reference TRBV14 and TRBJ2-7, is as follows: EAGVTQFPSHSVIEKGQTVTLRCDPISGHDNLYWYRRVMGKEIKFLLHFVKESKQDESGMPNNRFLAERTGGTYSTLKVQPAELEDSGVYFCASSQEIGGLSSYEQYFGPGTRLTVT.

This chain links TRBV20-1 with TRBJ2-1; 8 bases align to TRBD2. This CDR3 is 16 amino acids long. V gave up 8 bases and J gave up 3 bases; unmatched junction bases: 15. Per the germline V gene, CDR1 is DFQATT and CDR2 is SNEGSKA (reference sequence). The CDR3 protein is CSLSHSTSGFYNEQFF. CDR3 sequence (DNA): TGCAGTCTTAGTCACTCTACTAGCGGATTCTACAATGAGCAGTTCTTC.

This clonotype was seen only a few times. The chain is built from TRBV18 and TRBJ1-1; tentatively, D is TRBD1 (5 bases). Trimming pared 3 bases from V and 1 base from J, leaving 9 bases between. This CDR3 spans 14 amino acids. The germline CDR1 and CDR2 sequences are KGHSH and LQKENI. CDR3 nucleotides: TGTGCCAGCTCACCGTGGGGGAAGAACACTGAAGCTTTCTTT. Its translation: CASSPWGKNTEAFF.

The chain has TRBV5-1 and TRBJ2-3; D uncertain. Trimming took 2 bases from V and 7 from J, leaving 11 bases between them. CDR1 and CDR2 (germline): SGHRS, YFSETQ. The CDR3 has 13 residues. As DNA, the CDR3 is TGCGCCAGCAGCTTATACTTAAAACATACGCAGTATTTT. It specifies CASSLYLKHTQYF.

The chain uses TRBV24-1 and TRBJ2-7; D is undetermined. The CDR3 sequence is 11 residues long. Germline V gives CDR1 KGHDR, CDR2 SFDVKD. Trimming cost V 4 bases and J 10 bases, with 10 bases left between them. CDR3 DNA sequence: TGTGCCACCAGTGACACCGGGTTACAGTACTTC. Amino acids: CATSDTGLQYF.

This clonotype appeared a few times. This chain links TRBV25-1 with TRBJ1-2; the D is unclear. The germline CDR1 and CDR2 sequences are MGHDK and SYGVNS. V was pared by 3 bases and J by 1 base, with 12 bases between. This CDR3 region has 15 residues. CDR3 DNA sequence: TGTGCCAGCAGTGACCTCCTAGGGCTTAACTATGGCTACACCTTC. This encodes CASSDLLGLNYGYTF.

This clonotype was observed a few times. The rearrangement joins TRBV28 to TRBJ2-1; D unresolved. The germline V and J ends were trimmed by 6 bases and 9 bases, with 12 bases remaining between them. The germline gives CDR1 MDHEN, CDR2 SYDVKM. The CDR3 runs 12 residues. This CDR3 is CASRASMGEQFF. As DNA, the CDR3 is TGTGCCAGCAGGGCCTCTATGGGTGAGCAGTTCTTC.

V gene TRBV11-1 combines with J gene TRBJ2-1; D may be TRBD1 (5 bases). Trimming pared 2 bases from V and 11 bases from J, leaving 13 bases between. Germline-derived CDR1 and CDR2 are SGHAT and FQDESV (reference sequence). CDR3 length: 13 amino acids. CDR3 loop: CASSLKGPGQQFF. In nucleotides, the CDR3 is TGTGCCAGCAGCTTAAAAGGTCCAGGGCAGCAGTTCTTC.

V is TRBV14 and J is TRBJ2-7; the D is unclear. Trimming removed 1 base from V and 6 bases from J, with 7 bases in between. Germline assignment: CDR1 SGHDN and CDR2 FVKESK. CDR3 size: 12 residues. In DNA form, the CDR3 reads TGTGCCAGCAGCCAAGCCCAGTTCGAGCAGTACTTC. Residues: CASSQAQFEQYF.

Regarding this clonotype: A read error may be the cause here, since a much bigger clone is one base away. This rearrangement joins TRBV11-2 to TRBJ2-7; D might be TRBD1 (5 bases). This CDR3 is 16 amino acids long. The germline gives CDR1 SGHAT, CDR2 FQNNGV. The CDR3: CARSLVRSGPSYEQYF. Written as DNA, the CDR3 is TGTGCCAGAAGCTTAGTTCGGTCAGGGCCCTCCTACGAGCAGTACTTC.

This clonotype was counted a few times. Here the CDR3 reads CSARGGQDAYEQYF. CDR3 sequence (DNA): TGCAGTGCTAGGGGGGGACAGGATGCCTACGAGCAGTACTTC. V is TRBV20-1 and J is TRBJ2-7; TRBD1 matches at 8 bases. The CDR3 length is 14 residues. V lost 3 bases, J lost 2 bases, and 6 bases stayed unmatched. CDR1 is DFQATT, CDR2 SNEGSKA, per germline (reference sequence).

This clonotype has a handful of counts. The V gene is TRBV20-1, the J gene TRBJ2-7; 8 positions agree with TRBD1. From germline, CDR1 is DFQATT and CDR2 SNEGSKA (reference sequence). V shed 3 bases and J 4 bases; nucleotides not matched to a gene: 5. This CDR3 comprises 13 residues. The CDR3 spells CSARMQGAYEQYF. CDR3 nucleotides: TGCAGTGCTAGGATGCAGGGGGCTTACGAGCAGTACTTC.